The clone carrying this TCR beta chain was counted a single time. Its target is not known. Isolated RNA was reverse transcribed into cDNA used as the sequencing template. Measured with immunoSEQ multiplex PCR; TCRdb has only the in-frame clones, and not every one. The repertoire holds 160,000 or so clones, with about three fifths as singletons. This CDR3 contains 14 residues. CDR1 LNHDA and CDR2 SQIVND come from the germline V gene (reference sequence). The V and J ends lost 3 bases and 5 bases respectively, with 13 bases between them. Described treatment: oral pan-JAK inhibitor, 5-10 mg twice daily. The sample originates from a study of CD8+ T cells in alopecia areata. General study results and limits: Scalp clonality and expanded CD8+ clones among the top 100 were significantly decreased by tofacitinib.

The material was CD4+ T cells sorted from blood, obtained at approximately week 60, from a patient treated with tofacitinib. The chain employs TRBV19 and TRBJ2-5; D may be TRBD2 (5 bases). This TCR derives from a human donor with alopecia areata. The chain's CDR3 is CASSMRGNLETQYF. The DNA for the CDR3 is TGTGCCAGTAGTATGCGAGGGAATCTTGAGACCCAGTACTTC.